Shown below are 25 T cell receptor beta chains from a single sample sequenced in a study of CD8 T cells in Susac syndrome. Random hexamers were used to reverse transcribe the RNA input (about 0.45 to 1 ug). TCRdb called the immunoSEQ multiplex PCR reads again in MiXCR, with one record for every CDR3 protein. The data show 210,000 or so distinct CDR3 sequences, around nine tenths seen once. Sequenced input: CD8+ T cells from PBMCs. The receptors shown here come from a human donor with multiple sclerosis.

The J gene is TRBJ2-1, the V gene TRBV6-2 or TRBV6-3, with 7 nucleotides matching TRBD1. J lost 5 bases, V lost 0 bases, and 13 bases had no gene match. The CDR3 sequence is 18 residues long. From germline, CDR1 is MNHEY and CDR2 SVGEGT. This chain's CDR3 is CASSYSLTDPGQHNEQFF. The CDR3 DNA reads TGTGCCAGCAGTTACTCGCTGACGGACCCGGGACAGCACAATGAGCAGTTCTTC.

The J gene is TRBJ2-1, the V gene TRBV13; maybe TRBD2 (10 bases). The CDR3 loop spans 18 amino acids. V was clipped by 0 bases and J by 8 bases, with 23 bases between them. Germline assignment: CDR1 PRHDT and CDR2 FYEKMQ (reference sequence). CDR3 DNA sequence: TGTGCCAGCAGCTTAGGCCCTTTGGGGACAGGGACTAGCGATGAGCAGTTCTTC. Its protein product is CASSLGPLGTGTSDEQFF.

This rearrangement joins TRBV7-9 to TRBJ2-7, with a possible D match to TRBD2 (6 bases). The germline V gene has CDR1 SEHNR and CDR2 FQNEAQ (reference sequence). The V and J ends lost 3 bases and 1 base respectively, with 16 bases between them. This CDR3 comprises 16 residues. The CDR3 sequence is CASSLLGSEGSYEQYF. The CDR3 DNA reads as TGTGCCAGCAGCTTGCTCGGGTCGGAGGGGTCCTACGAGCAGTACTTC. Full variable domain (remainder filled in from reference TRBV7-9 and TRBJ2-7): DTGVSQNPRHKITKRGQNVTFRCDPISEHNRLYWYRQTLGQGPEFLTYFQNEAQLEKSRLLSDRFSAERPKGSFSTLEIQRTEQGDSAMYLCASSLLGSEGSYEQYFGPGTRLTVT.

This clonotype was recorded once. The genes are TRBV19 and TRBJ2-1, with D possibly TRBD1 on 7 matching bases. Between the trimmed V and J ends, which lost 1 base and 7 bases, there was a span of 14 bases. The CDR3 consists of 15 residues. From germline, CDR1 is LNHDA and CDR2 SQIVND (reference sequence). CDR3 in amino acids: CASSIVAGGFNEQFF. DNA for the CDR3: TGTGCCAGTAGTATAGTAGCAGGGGGGTTTAATGAGCAGTTCTTC.

This chain connects TRBV13 to TRBJ2-3; 8 bases fit TRBD1. The CDR3 spans 16 residues. The germline V gene has CDR1 PRHDT and CDR2 FYEKMQ (reference sequence). V lost 5 bases to trimming and J lost 2 bases; unmatched junction nucleotides: 9. The CDR3 sequence is CASSMLTGGNTDTQYF. The CDR3 nucleotides read TGTGCCAGCAGCATGCTTACAGGGGGGAACACAGATACGCAGTATTTT. Supplemented by reference TRBV13 and TRBJ2-3, the full variable domain reads AAGVIQSPRHLIKEKRETATLKCYPIPRHDTVYWYQQGPGQDPQFLISFYEKMQSDKGSIPDRFSAQQFSDYHSELNMSSLELGDSALYFCASSMLTGGNTDTQYFGPGTRLTVL.

The chain couples TRBV7-9 to TRBJ2-3, with D uncertain. The CDR3 loop spans 19 amino acids. CDR1 is SEHNR and CDR2 is FQNEAQ in the germline V gene (reference sequence). V shed 5 bases and J shed 6 bases, with 30 bases lying between them. The CDR3 nucleotides are TGTGCCAGCAGCCTCCTCCCGACCCTGCTAGAGAAGAAGGACGATACGCAGTATTTT. Translation: CASSLLPTLLEKKDDTQYF. Full variable domain (missing parts from reference TRBV7-9 and TRBJ2-3): DTGVSQNPRHKITKRGQNVTFRCDPISEHNRLYWYRQTLGQGPEFLTYFQNEAQLEKSRLLSDRFSAERPKGSFSTLEIQRTEQGDSAMYLCASSLLPTLLEKKDDTQYFGPGTRLTVL.

The J gene is TRBJ2-7, the V gene TRBV27; 9 positions agree with TRBD2. The germline V gene has CDR1 MNHEY and CDR2 SMNVEV (reference sequence). J was trimmed by 4 bases and V by 6 bases; bases with no gene match: 7. This CDR3 contains 14 residues. The CDR3 loop is CASSLLAGQYEQYF. CDR3 sequence (DNA): TGTGCCAGCAGCCTCCTAGCGGGACAGTACGAGCAGTACTTC.

V gene TRBV5-4 combines with J gene TRBJ2-3, with TRBD2 matching over 8 bases. Germline CDR1 is SGHNT and CDR2 is YYREEE (reference sequence). V lost 2 bases and J lost 1; bases outside the gene matches: 6. The CDR3 sequence is 16 residues long. The CDR3 DNA sequence: TGTGCCAGCAGCTTCCGGGAACTAGCGGGCACAGATACGCAGTATTTT. Its translation is CASSFRELAGTDTQYF. The entire variable domain, with the rest obtained from reference TRBV5-4 and TRBJ2-3, is as follows: ETGVTQSPTHLIKTRGQQVTLRCSSQSGHNTVSWYQQALGQGPQFIFQYYREEENGRGNFPPRFSGLQFPNYSSELNVNALELDDSALYLCASSFRELAGTDTQYFGPGTRLTVL.

The CDR3 loop reads CASSLVRGTTNTEAFF. The CDR3 region has the DNA TGTGCCAGCAGCTTAGTTCGGGGAACGACCAACACTGAAGCTTTCTTT. The chain combines TRBV11-1 with TRBJ1-1; the D is unclear. CDR1 is SGHAT and CDR2 is FQDESV in the germline V gene (reference sequence). This CDR3 comprises 16 residues. The germline V and J ends were trimmed by 1 base and 2 bases, with 14 bases remaining between them.

This chain joins TRBV11-1 and TRBJ2-7; the match to TRBD2 covers 10 bases. The CDR3 spans 13 residues. Germline-derived CDR1 and CDR2 are SGHAT and FQDESV (reference sequence). The trim removed 6 bases at V and 7 bases at J, leaving 6 bases unmatched. CDR3 protein: CASRLAGSEEQYF. The CDR3 DNA follows: TGTGCCAGCAGACTAGCGGGGAGTGAAGAGCAGTACTTC.

CDR3 coding DNA: TGTGCCACACAGCCCGGGACCTCCTACGAGCAGTACTTC. This gives the protein CATQPGTSYEQYF. The chain is built from TRBV15 and TRBJ2-7; D assignment may be TRBD1 or TRBD2 (5 bases each). Germline CDR1 reads LNHNV; CDR2 reads YYDKDF (reference sequence). The CDR3 consists of 13 residues. Trimming cost V 9 bases and J 0 bases, with 12 bases left between them.

This clonotype was seen only a few times. CDR3 amino acids: CAWSEGYEQYF. CDR3 DNA sequence: TGTGCCTGGAGTGAGGGTTACGAGCAGTACTTC. This chain joins TRBV30 and TRBJ2-7; D gene ambiguous. V lost 1 base to trimming and J lost 4 bases, with 5 bases between them. Germline V gene lookup returns CDR1 GTSNPN and CDR2 SVGIG (reference sequence). The CDR3 covers 11 residues.

The chain links TRBV13 to TRBJ2-1; 15 bases are shared with TRBD2. The V gene's germline CDR1 is PRHDT and CDR2 FYEKMQ (reference sequence). The CDR3 is 24 residues long. The ends lost 5 bases at V and 4 bases at J; junction bases unmatched: 27. CDR3: CASSRHGASGLAGGPLVSYNEQFF. In DNA, the CDR3 is TGTGCCAGCAGCCGCCATGGGGCGTCAGGACTAGCGGGAGGGCCGCTCGTCTCGTACAATGAGCAGTTCTTC.

The chain links TRBV6-5 to TRBJ1-2, with D unresolved. Germline V gives CDR1 MNHEY, CDR2 SVGAGI. Trimming removed 0 bases from V and 4 bases from J, with 12 bases in between. This CDR3 comprises 15 residues. The chain's CDR3 is CASSYSMGATYGYTF. Here the CDR3 DNA reads TGTGCCAGCAGTTACTCGATGGGAGCCACCTATGGCTACACCTTC.

This clonotype has only a few counts. The rearrangement links TRBV12-3 or TRBV12-4 to TRBJ1-2, with unresolved D. With 2 bases removed from V and 0 bases from J, the gap between germline ends came to 4 bases. This CDR3 contains 13 residues. CDR3 in amino acids: CASSLPANYGYTF. The CDR3 nucleotides are TGTGCCAGCAGTTTACCGGCTAACTATGGCTACACCTTC.

As to this clonotype: The conserved final phenylalanine or tryptophan is absent from the CDR3, which likely points to a read error. V gene TRBV9 combines with J gene TRBJ1-1, with D perhaps matching TRBD1 (6 bases). The CDR3 is 15 residues long. CDR1 and CDR2 (germline): SGDLS, YYNGEE. The V and J ends lost 2 bases and 0 bases respectively, with 11 bases between them. The CDR3: CASSVEGGMNTEAFL. The CDR3 nucleotides are TGTGCCAGCAGCGTGGAGGGGGGTATGAACACTGAAGCTTTCCTT.

This clonotype has only one observation. The chain is built from TRBV9 and TRBJ1-6; D not certain. The CDR3 has 14 residues. The V gene lost 3 bases and the J gene lost 7 bases, with 11 bases spanning the gap. Germline V CDR1 and CDR2: SGDLS, YYNGEE. CDR3 amino acids: CASSEWAINSPLHF. CDR3 in DNA: TGTGCCAGCAGCGAGTGGGCCATCAATTCACCCCTCCACTTT. Drawing the rest from reference TRBV9 and TRBJ1-6, the complete variable domain is DSGVTQTPKHLITATGQRVTLRCSPRSGDLSVYWYQQSLDQGLQFLIQYYNGEERAKGNILERFSAQQFPDLHSELNLSSLELGDSALYFCASSEWAINSPLHFGNGTRLTVT.

The chain uses TRBV12-3 or TRBV12-4 and TRBJ2-1, with D maybe TRBD1 (5 bases). The CDR3 is 15 residues long. V lost 1 base and J lost 3, with 10 bases in between. DNA for the CDR3: TGTGCCAGCAGTTTAGGGCAGGGCGACTACAATGAGCAGTTCTTC. Its translation: CASSLGQGDYNEQFF.

This clonotype is a singleton in its sample. This sequence joins TRBV25-1 and TRBJ2-5; D is tentatively TRBD1 or TRBD2 (6 bases each). The V gene lost 3 bases and the J gene lost 0 bases, with 11 bases spanning the gap. Per germline, CDR1 MGHDK and CDR2 SYGVNS. This CDR3 region has 15 residues. In DNA, the CDR3 is TGTGCCAGCAGTGAGGAGGGGGGTGACCAAGAGACCCAGTACTTC. Encoded protein: CASSEEGGDQETQYF. The whole variable domain, filled in from reference TRBV25-1 and TRBJ2-5, reads EADIYQTPRYLVIGTGKKITLECSQTMGHDKMYWYQQDPGMELHLIHYSYGVNSTEKGDLSSESTVSRIRTEHFPLTLESARPSHTSQYLCASSEEGGDQETQYFGPGTRLLVL.

The chain recombines TRBV11-2 with TRBJ2-5, with D maybe TRBD2 (6 bases). This CDR3 spans 16 amino acids. CDR1 is SGHAT and CDR2 is FQNNGV in the germline V gene. The ends were cut back, 5 bases at V and 2 bases at J, with 18 bases in the middle. The CDR3 loop is CASSPRLESGQETQYF. In DNA form, the CDR3 reads TGTGCCAGCAGCCCCCGACTAGAATCGGGGCAAGAGACCCAGTACTTC.

The V gene is TRBV7-8, the J gene TRBJ1-2, with D maybe TRBD1 (6 bases). The germline gives CDR1 SGHVS, CDR2 FQNEAQ. Between the trimmed V and J ends, which lost 3 bases and 4 bases, there was a span of 21 bases. This CDR3 comprises 17 residues. The CDR3 loop reads CASSFLGQPTSTYGYTF. In DNA form, the CDR3 reads TGTGCCAGCAGCTTTCTAGGACAGCCCACCTCAACCTATGGCTACACCTTC.

The chain joins TRBV20-1 to TRBJ2-1; the match to TRBD2 covers 9 bases. Trimming took 5 bases from V and 3 from J; bases not matched to a gene: 5. CDR1 DFQATT and CDR2 SNEGSKA come from the germline V gene (reference sequence). This CDR3 spans 14 amino acids. The CDR3 DNA follows: TGCAGTGCTTCGACTAGCGGTTTCTACAATGAGCAGTTCTTC. It codes for CSASTSGFYNEQFF.

The V call is TRBV19, the J call TRBJ2-4, with D possibly TRBD2 on 5 matching bases. The CDR3 has 14 amino acids. V lost 5 bases to trimming and J lost 6 bases, with 14 bases between them. The germline CDR1 and CDR2 sequences are LNHDA and SQIVND (reference sequence). This CDR3 is CASSFGDSGNIQYF. CDR3 sequence (DNA): TGTGCCAGTAGTTTCGGGGATTCTGGAAACATTCAGTACTTC.

V gene TRBV9 combines with J gene TRBJ2-7; D may be TRBD1 (5 bases). The length of the CDR3 is 15 residues. Germline loops: CDR1 SGDLS, CDR2 YYNGEE. V shed 1 base and J shed 0 bases, with 11 bases lying between them. This CDR3 is CASSVSRDSSYEQYF. The CDR3 DNA follows: TGTGCCAGCAGCGTATCAAGAGACAGCTCCTACGAGCAGTACTTC.

The CDR3 DNA sequence: TGCGCCAGCAGCCCGAGTCAAACCACCAATCAGCCCCAGCATTTT. It encodes CASSPSQTTNQPQHF. The chain combines TRBV4-1 with TRBJ1-5; D is undetermined. The germline CDR1 and CDR2 sequences are MGHRA and YSYEKL. Trimming cost V 4 bases and J 3 bases, with 13 bases left between them. The CDR3 spans 15 residues.